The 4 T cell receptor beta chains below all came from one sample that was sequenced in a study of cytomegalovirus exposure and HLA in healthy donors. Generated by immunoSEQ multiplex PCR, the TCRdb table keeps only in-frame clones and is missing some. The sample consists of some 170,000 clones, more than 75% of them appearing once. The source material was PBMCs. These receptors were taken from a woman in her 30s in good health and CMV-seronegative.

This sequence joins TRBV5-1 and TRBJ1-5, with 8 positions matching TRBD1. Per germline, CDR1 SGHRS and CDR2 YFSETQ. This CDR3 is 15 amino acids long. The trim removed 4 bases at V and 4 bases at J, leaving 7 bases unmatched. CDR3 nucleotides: TGCGCCAGCAGCGCCGGGACAGGACTAAATCAGCCCCAGCATTTT. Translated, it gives CASSAGTGLNQPQHF.

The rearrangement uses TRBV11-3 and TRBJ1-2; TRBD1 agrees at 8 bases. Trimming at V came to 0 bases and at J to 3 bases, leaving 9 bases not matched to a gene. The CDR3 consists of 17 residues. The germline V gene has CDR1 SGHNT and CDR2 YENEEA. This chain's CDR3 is CASSLDLRTGYDYGYTF. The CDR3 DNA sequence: TGTGCCAGCAGCTTAGACCTACGGACAGGGTATGACTATGGCTACACCTTC.

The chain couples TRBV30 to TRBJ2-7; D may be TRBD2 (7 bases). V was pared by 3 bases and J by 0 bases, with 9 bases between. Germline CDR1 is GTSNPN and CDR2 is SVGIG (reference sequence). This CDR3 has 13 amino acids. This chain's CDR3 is CAWRGGASYEQYF. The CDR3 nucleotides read TGTGCCTGGAGAGGGGGGGCCTCCTACGAGCAGTACTTC.

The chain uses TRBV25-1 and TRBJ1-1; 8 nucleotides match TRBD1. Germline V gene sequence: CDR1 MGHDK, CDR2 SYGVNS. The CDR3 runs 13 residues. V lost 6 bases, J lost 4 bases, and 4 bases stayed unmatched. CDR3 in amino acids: CASRGTGGTEAFF. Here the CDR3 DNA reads TGTGCCAGCAGGGGCACAGGGGGCACTGAAGCTTTCTTT.